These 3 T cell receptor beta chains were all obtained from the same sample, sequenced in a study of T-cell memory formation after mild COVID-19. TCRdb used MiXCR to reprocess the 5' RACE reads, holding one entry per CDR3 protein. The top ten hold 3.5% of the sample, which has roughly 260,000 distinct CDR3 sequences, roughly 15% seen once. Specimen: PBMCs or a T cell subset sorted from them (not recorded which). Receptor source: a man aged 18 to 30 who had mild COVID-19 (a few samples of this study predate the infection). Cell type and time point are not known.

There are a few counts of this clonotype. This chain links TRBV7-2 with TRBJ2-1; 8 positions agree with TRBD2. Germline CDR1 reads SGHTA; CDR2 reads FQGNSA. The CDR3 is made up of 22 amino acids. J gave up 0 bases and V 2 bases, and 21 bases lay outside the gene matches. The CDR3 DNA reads TGTGCCAGCAGCTTAACCCCCCGGGTCCTGCCTGGCGGGGGGCTCTCCTACAATGAGCAGTTCTTC. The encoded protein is CASSLTPRVLPGGGLSYNEQFF.

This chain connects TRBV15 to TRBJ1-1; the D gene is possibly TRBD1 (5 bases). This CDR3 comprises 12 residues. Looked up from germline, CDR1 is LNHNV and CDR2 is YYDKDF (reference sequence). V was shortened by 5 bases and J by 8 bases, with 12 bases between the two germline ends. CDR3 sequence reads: CATSSGQPEAFF. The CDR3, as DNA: TGTGCCACCAGCTCTGGACAACCAGAAGCTTTCTTT.

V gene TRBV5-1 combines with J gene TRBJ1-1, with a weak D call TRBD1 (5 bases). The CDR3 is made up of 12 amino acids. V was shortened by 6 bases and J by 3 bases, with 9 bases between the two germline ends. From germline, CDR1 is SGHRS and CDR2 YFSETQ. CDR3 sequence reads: CASKSGDTEAFF. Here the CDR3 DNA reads TGCGCCAGCAAGTCGGGGGACACTGAAGCTTTCTTT.